The rows below give T cell receptor beta chains drawn from one sample of a study of early T cells in non-severe SARS-CoV-2 infection. TCRdb called the 5' RACE reads again in MiXCR, with one record for every CDR3 protein. The sample has under 95,000 distinct CDR3 sequences, under 15% seen once. The specimen was whole blood. The receptor set was obtained from an adult who was a healthcare worker with PCR-confirmed SARS-CoV-2 infection or an uninfected control (not recorded which). The CDR3 runs from the conserved cysteine through the conserved F or W. The order of the fields is V gene, J gene, clone size, D gene, CDR3 protein, CDR3 DNA. The D gene is left open where the match is weak. Where a row states a size, it is once, few, many or the class of an expanded clone; other rows omit it.

>TRBV7-2|TRBJ1-1|few|.
CASSLLSREAFF
TGTGCCAGCAGCTTATTATCCAGGGAGGCTTTCTTT
>TRBV2|TRBJ2-1|few|TRBD2
CASRGQTLAGGEQFF
TGTGCCAGCAGGGGACAGACACTAGCGGGAGGTGAGCAGTTCTTC
>TRBV11-2|TRBJ1-2|.|TRBD1
CASSLAGGSDGYTF
TGTGCCAGCAGCTTAGCAGGGGGCTCCGATGGCTACACCTTC
>TRBV5-1|TRBJ1-2|many|.
CASSLGQGIYGYTF
TGCGCCAGCAGCTTGGGGCAGGGGATCTATGGCTACACCTTC
>TRBV10-3|TRBJ2-1|few|.
CAISEGGSSYNEQFF
TGTGCCATCAGTGAAGGAGGGAGCTCCTACAATGAGCAGTTCTTC
>TRBV4-1|TRBJ2-5|.|.
CASSQGQGETQYF
TGCGCCAGCAGCCAAGGGCAGGGGGAGACCCAGTACTTC
>TRBV20-1|TRBJ2-4|few|.
CSARPSAKNIQYF
TGCAGTGCCCGTCCCAGTGCCAAAAACATTCAGTACTTC
>TRBV16|TRBJ1-4|few|.
CASSQRGFNEKLFF
TGTGCCAGCAGCCAACGGGGATTTAATGAAAAACTGTTTTTT
>TRBV28|TRBJ2-5|few|.
CASSLAQTGKETQYF
TGTGCCAGCAGTTTAGCCCAAACAGGGAAAGAGACCCAGTACTTC
>TRBV5-1|TRBJ1-1|many|.
CASSPRQSDTEAFF
TGCGCCAGCAGCCCCCGCCAGTCGGACACTGAAGCTTTCTTT
>TRBV7-3|TRBJ1-2|.|.
CASPHYGYTF
TGTGCCAGCCCCCACTATGGCTACACCTTC
>TRBV12-3/TRBV12-4|TRBJ2-2|few|TRBD2
CASSPGLVGFGTGELFF
TGTGCCAGCAGCCCTGGACTAGTTGGGTTTGGCACCGGGGAGCTGTTTTTT
>TRBV10-3|TRBJ2-1|.|TRBD1
CAIGTGANEQFF
TGTGCCATTGGGACAGGGGCCAATGAGCAGTTCTTC
>TRBV2|TRBJ2-6|many|.
CASSGHSGANVLTF
TGTGCCAGCAGTGGACACTCTGGGGCCAACGTCCTGACTTTC
>TRBV18|TRBJ2-5|few|.
CASSLDVQETQYF
TGTGCCAGCTCACTGGACGTACAAGAGACCCAGTACTTC
>TRBV7-9|TRBJ2-5|many|.
CASSLFGGAEETQYF
TGTGCCAGCAGCTTATTTGGCGGAGCTGAAGAGACCCAGTACTTC
>TRBV6-2/TRBV6-3|TRBJ1-1|.|.
CASSPPGRFAEAFF
TGTGCCAGCAGTCCCCCCGGAAGGTTCGCTGAAGCTTTCTTT
>TRBV2|TRBJ2-3|.|.
CASSERGATDTQYF
TGTGCCAGCAGTGAAAGGGGGGCCACAGATACGCAGTATTTT
>TRBV9|TRBJ2-7|.|.
CASSAHRDGEQYF
TGTGCCAGCAGCGCACACAGGGATGGGGAGCAGTACTTC
>TRBV10-1|TRBJ2-2|few|TRBD2
CASSEGTSGRTGELFF
TGCGCCAGCAGTGAAGGGACTAGCGGGAGAACCGGGGAGCTGTTTTTT
>TRBV4-1|TRBJ1-1|.|.
CASSQGGREAFF
TGCGCCAGCAGCCAAGGGGGGCGGGAAGCTTTCTTT
>TRBV6-6|TRBJ2-6|many|TRBD2
CASSYGGGFTEGLSGANVLTF
TGTGCCAGCAGTTATGGGGGGGGATTTACGGAGGGCCTCTCTGGGGCCAACGTCCTGACTTTC
>TRBV5-1|TRBJ2-5|.|.
CASSLEGEETQYF
TGCGCCAGCAGCTTGGAGGGTGAAGAGACCCAGTACTTC
>TRBV20-1|TRBJ2-7|few|TRBD1
CSANRGNSPFYEQYF
TGCAGTGCTAACAGGGGAAATAGCCCTTTTTACGAGCAGTACTTC
>TRBV7-6|TRBJ2-5|.|.
CASSLLGEETQYF
TGTGCCAGCAGCTTACTGGGCGAAGAGACCCAGTACTTC
>TRBV11-2|TRBJ2-3|.|.
CASSLAPNPAADTQYF
TGTGCCAGCAGCTTAGCTCCCAACCCGGCGGCAGATACGCAGTATTTT
>TRBV4-1|TRBJ2-1|.|TRBD2
CASSQGVASGMNEQFF
TGCGCCAGCAGCCAAGGGGTCGCTAGCGGGATGAATGAGCAGTTCTTC
>TRBV2|TRBJ2-2|few|.
CASSASGSEIGELFF
TGTGCCAGCAGTGCGTCAGGGAGTGAAATCGGGGAGCTGTTTTTT
>TRBV28|TRBJ1-5|many|.
CASSLTDRHQPQHF
TGTGCCAGCAGTTTAACGGACAGACATCAGCCCCAGCATTTT
>TRBV12-3/TRBV12-4|TRBJ2-2|few|.
CASSSQGELFF
TGTGCCAGCAGTTCCCAAGGGGAGCTGTTTTTT
>TRBV6-6|TRBJ2-7|.|.
CASSWVLWATTYEQYF
TGTGCCAGCAGCTGGGTCTTATGGGCCACAACCTACGAGCAGTACTTC
>TRBV3-1|TRBJ2-6|.|TRBD2
CASSLPGLATGPSGANVLTF
TGTGCCAGCAGCCTACCGGGACTAGCGACGGGGCCCTCTGGGGCCAACGTCCTGACTTTC
>TRBV28|TRBJ2-5|.|.
CASRERKETQYF
TGTGCCAGCAGGGAGCGTAAAGAGACCCAGTACTTC
>TRBV6-1|TRBJ2-7|.|.
CASTRGYEQYF
TGTGCCAGCACGAGAGGATACGAGCAGTACTTC
>TRBV5-6|TRBJ2-1|.|.
CASSLGAYPYNEQFF
TGTGCCAGCAGCCTCGGGGCCTACCCCTACAATGAGCAGTTCTTC